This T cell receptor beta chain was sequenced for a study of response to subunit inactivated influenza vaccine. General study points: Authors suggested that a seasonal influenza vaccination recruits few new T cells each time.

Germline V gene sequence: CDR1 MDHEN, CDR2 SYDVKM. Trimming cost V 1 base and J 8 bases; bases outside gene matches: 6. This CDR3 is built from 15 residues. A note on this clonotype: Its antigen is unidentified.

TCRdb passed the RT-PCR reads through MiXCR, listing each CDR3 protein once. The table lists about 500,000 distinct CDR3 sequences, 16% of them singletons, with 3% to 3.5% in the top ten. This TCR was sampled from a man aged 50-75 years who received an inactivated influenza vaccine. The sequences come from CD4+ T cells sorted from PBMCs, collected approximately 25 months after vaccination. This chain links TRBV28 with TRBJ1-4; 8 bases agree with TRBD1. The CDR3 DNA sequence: TGTGCCAGCAGTTTATTGCAGGGGGCGACGGAAAAACTGTTTTTT. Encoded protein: CASSLLQGATEKLFF.